Below, one T cell receptor (beta chain) is given with its context. As processed by the authors: The study built a papillary thyroid cancer distant-metastasis classifier from CDR3 differences across clinicopathological groups. TCRdb re-processed the PCR reads through MiXCR. The V and J calls reflect TCRdb's pipeline rather than the authors' work. Seen here are approximately 44,000 clones, 28% observed once, and the top ten hold around 9.6%. This sample was included in a study of metastatic and nonmetastatic thyroid tumors. About the study: Repertoire comparisons spanned blood and tumor or nodule tissue from malignant and benign thyroid patients.

V shed 3 bases, J shed 5 bases, and the junction held 2 bases outside the gene matches. CDR1 is KGHSH, CDR2 LQKENI, per germline. This CDR3 contains 13 residues. Thyroid surgery was preceded by no treatment in any patient. The genes are TRBV18 and TRBJ1-2, with 8 bases matching TRBD1. This sequence was found in a male donor with papillary thyroid cancer or a benign thyroid nodule (not recorded which). Some clones in this sample may be carry-over from other donors' samples. Sequenced sample: blood. As DNA, the CDR3 is TGTGCCAGCTCACCGGACAGGGAGTATGGCTACACCTTC. Amino acid sequence: CASSPDREYGYTF.